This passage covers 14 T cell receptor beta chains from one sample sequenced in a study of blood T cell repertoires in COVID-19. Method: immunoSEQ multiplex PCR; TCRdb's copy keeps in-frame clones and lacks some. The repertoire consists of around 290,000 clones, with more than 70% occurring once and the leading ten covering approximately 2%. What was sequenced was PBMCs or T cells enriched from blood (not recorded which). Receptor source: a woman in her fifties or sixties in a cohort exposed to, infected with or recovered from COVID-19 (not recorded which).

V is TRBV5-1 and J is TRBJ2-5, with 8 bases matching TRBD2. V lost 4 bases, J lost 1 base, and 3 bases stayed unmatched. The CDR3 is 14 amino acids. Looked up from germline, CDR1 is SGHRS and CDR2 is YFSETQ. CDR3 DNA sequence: TGCGCCAGCAGCGGGACTAGGCCCCAAGAGACCCAGTACTTC. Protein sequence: CASSGTRPQETQYF.

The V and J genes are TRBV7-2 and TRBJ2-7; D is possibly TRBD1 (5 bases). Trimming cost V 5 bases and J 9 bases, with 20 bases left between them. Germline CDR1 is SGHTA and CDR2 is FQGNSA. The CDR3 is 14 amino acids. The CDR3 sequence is CASSPITGASTQYF. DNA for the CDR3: TGTGCCAGCAGCCCCATCACTGGGGCTTCTACGCAGTACTTC.

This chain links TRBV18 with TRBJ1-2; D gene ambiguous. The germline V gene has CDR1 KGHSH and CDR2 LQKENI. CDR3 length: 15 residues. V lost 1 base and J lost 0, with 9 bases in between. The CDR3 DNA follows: TGTGCCAGCTCACCACAACGGGATTCTAACTATGGCTACACCTTC. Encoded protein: CASSPQRDSNYGYTF.

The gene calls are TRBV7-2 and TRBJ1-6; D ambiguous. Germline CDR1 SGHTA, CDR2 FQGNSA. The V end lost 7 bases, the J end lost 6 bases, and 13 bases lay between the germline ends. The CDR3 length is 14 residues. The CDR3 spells CASTPPNINSPLHF. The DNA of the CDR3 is TGTGCCAGCACCCCTCCCAACATTAATTCACCCCTCCACTTT.

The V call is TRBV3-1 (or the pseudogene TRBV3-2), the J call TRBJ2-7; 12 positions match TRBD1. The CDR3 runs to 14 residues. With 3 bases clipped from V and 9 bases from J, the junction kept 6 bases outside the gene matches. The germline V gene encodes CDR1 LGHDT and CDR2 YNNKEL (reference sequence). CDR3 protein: CASSQGQGAATQYF. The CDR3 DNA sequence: TGTGCCAGCAGCCAGGGACAGGGGGCGGCTACGCAGTACTTC.

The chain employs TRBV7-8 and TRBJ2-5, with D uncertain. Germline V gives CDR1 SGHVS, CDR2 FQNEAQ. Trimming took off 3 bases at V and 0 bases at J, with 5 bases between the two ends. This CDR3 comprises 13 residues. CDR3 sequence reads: CASSFRDQETQYF. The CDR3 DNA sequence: TGTGCCAGCAGCTTCCGCGACCAAGAGACCCAGTACTTC.

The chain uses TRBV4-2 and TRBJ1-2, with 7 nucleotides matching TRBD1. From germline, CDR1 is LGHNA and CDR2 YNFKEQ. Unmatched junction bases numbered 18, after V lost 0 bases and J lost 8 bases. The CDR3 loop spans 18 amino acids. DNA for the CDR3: TGTGCCAGCAGCCAAGATCCTTTGACAGGGAGAAACTGGAAAGGCTACACCTTC. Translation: CASSQDPLTGRNWKGYTF.

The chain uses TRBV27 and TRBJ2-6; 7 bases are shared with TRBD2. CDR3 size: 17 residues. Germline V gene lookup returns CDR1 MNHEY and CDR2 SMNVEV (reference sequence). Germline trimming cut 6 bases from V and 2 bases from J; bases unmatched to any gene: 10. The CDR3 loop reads CASSYNSRGAGANVLTF. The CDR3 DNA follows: TGTGCCAGCAGCTATAACTCCCGGGGGGCTGGGGCCAACGTCCTGACTTTC.

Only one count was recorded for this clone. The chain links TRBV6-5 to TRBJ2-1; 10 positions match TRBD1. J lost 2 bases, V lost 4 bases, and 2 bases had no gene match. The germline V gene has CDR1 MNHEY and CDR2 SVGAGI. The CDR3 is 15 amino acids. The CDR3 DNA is TGTGCCAGCAGTTCGGACAGGGGGGCCTACAATGAGCAGTTCTTC. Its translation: CASSSDRGAYNEQFF.

The CDR3 sequence: CASTISRGGELFF. CDR3 DNA: TGTGCCAGCACCATTAGTAGGGGCGGGGAGCTGTTTTTT. The chain recombines TRBV12-3 or TRBV12-4 with TRBJ2-2; a possible D gene is TRBD1 (5 bases). Trimming stripped 7 bases from V and 7 bases from J, with 13 bases between. The CDR3 is 13 amino acids.

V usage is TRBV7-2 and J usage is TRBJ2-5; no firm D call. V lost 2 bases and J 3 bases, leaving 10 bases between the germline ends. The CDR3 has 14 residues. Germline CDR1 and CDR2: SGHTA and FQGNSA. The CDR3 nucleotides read TGTGCCAGCAGCTTATACGGCGGAGAAGAGACCCAGTACTTC. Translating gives CASSLYGGEETQYF.

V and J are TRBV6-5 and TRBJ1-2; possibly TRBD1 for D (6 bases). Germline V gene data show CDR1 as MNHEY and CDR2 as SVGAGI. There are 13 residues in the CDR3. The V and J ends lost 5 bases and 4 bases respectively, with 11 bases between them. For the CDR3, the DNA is TGTGCCAGCAGTAGGACAGCTAGCTATGGCTACACCTTC. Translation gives CASSRTASYGYTF.

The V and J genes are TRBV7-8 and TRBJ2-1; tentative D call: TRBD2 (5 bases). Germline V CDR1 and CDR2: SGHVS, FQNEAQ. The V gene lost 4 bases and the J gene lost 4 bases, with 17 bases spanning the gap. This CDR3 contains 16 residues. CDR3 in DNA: TGTGCCAGCAGCTGGAGCGCGGGCTCGACTTACAATGAGCAGTTCTTC. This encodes CASSWSAGSTYNEQFF.

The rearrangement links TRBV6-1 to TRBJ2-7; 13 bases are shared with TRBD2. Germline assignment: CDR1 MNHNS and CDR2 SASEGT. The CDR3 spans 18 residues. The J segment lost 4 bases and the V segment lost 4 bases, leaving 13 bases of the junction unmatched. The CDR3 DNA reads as TGTGCCAGCAGTGCTAGGACTAGCGGGAGACGGTCGGATTACGAGCAGTACTTC. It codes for CASSARTSGRRSDYEQYF.